Listed below are T cell receptor beta chains from one sample, sequenced in a study of CD8 T cells in Susac syndrome. TCRdb itself ran the immunoSEQ multiplex PCR reads through MiXCR, one entry per CDR3 protein. The sample has 150,000 to 200,000 distinct CDR3 sequences, approximately 96% seen once. Source material: CD4+ T cells from PBMCs. The receptor set was obtained from a human donor with multiple sclerosis. Both conserved end residues are part of each CDR3. A D gene is named only where the DNA matches it firmly. Some rows have no size entry. The others give once, few or many, or a class for an expanded clone.

size	V	J	length	D	CDR3	DNA
.	TRBV6-5	TRBJ1-4	12	.	CASSLNREKLFF	TGTGCCAGCAGTCTAAACAGGGAAAAACTGTTTTTT
.	TRBV28	TRBJ1-3	13	.	CASSWDGGNTIYF	TGTGCCAGCAGTTGGGACGGTGGAAACACCATATATTTT
once	TRBV21-1	TRBJ2-7	14	.	CASSPRTGASEQYF	TGTGCCAGCAGCCCGCGGACCGGAGCGAGCGAGCAGTACTTC
.	TRBV28	TRBJ2-3	15	TRBD1	CASSLQGMSTDTQYF	TGTGCCAGCAGCCTACAGGGGATGAGCACAGATACGCAGTATTTT
.	TRBV11-2	TRBJ2-3	13	.	CASSSIGLFTQYF	TGTGCCAGCAGCAGTATTGGGCTATTTACGCAGTATTTT
.	TRBV18	TRBJ1-1	15	.	CASSPWGSMNTEAFF	TGTGCCAGCTCACCCTGGGGTTCGATGAACACTGAAGCTTTCTTT
.	TRBV20-1	TRBJ2-5	16	.	CSAPGASAGLQETQYF	TGCAGTGCCCCGGGTGCGTCCGCGGGCCTTCAAGAGACCCAGTACTTC
.	TRBV19	TRBJ1-5	10	.	CASGPLPQHF	TGTGCCAGTGGCCCCTTGCCCCAGCATTTT
.	TRBV7-2	TRBJ2-1	15	.	CASSQASRGTWEQFF	TGTGCCAGCAGCCAAGCCTCCAGGGGAACGTGGGAGCAGTTCTTC
.	TRBV6-6	TRBJ2-7	15	.	CASSPDPLSSYEQYF	TGTGCCAGCAGTCCCGATCCATTAAGCTCCTACGAGCAGTACTTC
.	TRBV29-1	TRBJ1-1	13	.	CSVEGQTNTEAFF	TGCAGCGTTGAAGGACAGACGAACACTGAAGCTTTCTTT
.	TRBV12-3/TRBV12-4	TRBJ1-6	15	TRBD1	CASSSRQGTNSPLHF	TGTGCCAGCAGTTCCCGACAGGGGACAAATTCACCCCTCCACTTT
.	TRBV30	TRBJ1-5	13	.	CAWSNQGNQPQHF	TGTGCCTGGAGTAACCAGGGAAATCAGCCCCAGCATTTT
.	TRBV19	TRBJ1-5	13	.	CASSTEPSRPQHF	TGTGCCAGTAGTACCGAACCTTCACGGCCCCAGCATTTT
.	TRBV9	TRBJ2-1	15	TRBD2	CASSVAGEPLYEQFF	TGTGCCAGCAGCGTCGCGGGGGAGCCCCTCTACGAGCAGTTCTTC
once	TRBV7-9	TRBJ2-3	12	.	CASSLAAMAQYF	TGTGCCAGCAGCTTAGCGGCCATGGCGCAGTATTTT
.	TRBV20-1	TRBJ2-3	13	.	CSATLGREGTQYF	TGCAGTGCTACCCTAGGTCGAGAGGGTACGCAGTATTTT
once	TRBV9	TRBJ1-2	13	TRBD1	CASSVQGEAVVTF	TGTGCCAGCAGCGTCCAGGGGGAGGCGGTTGTCACCTTC
.	TRBV20-1	TRBJ1-4	14	.	CSAARDTQSEKLFF	TGCAGTGCTGCAAGGGACACTCAGTCTGAAAAACTGTTTTTT
.	TRBV19	TRBJ2-4	17	.	CASSIPTSALAKNIQYF	TGTGCCAGTAGTATCCCAACCAGTGCCCTAGCCAAAAACATTCAGTACTTC
.	TRBV30	TRBJ2-7	11	.	CAWSLSYEQYF	TGTGCCTGGAGTCTATCCTACGAGCAGTACTTC
.	TRBV12-3/TRBV12-4	TRBJ2-3	13	.	CALKPQGRDTQYF	TGTGCCTTAAAGCCCCAGGGGAGGGATACGCAGTATTTT
.	TRBV18	TRBJ2-7	13	TRBD1	CASHAEDRTEQYF	TGTGCCAGCCACGCAGAGGACAGGACAGAGCAGTACTTC
.	TRBV3-1	TRBJ1-6	11	.	CASSQDGPLHF	TGTGCCAGCAGCCAAGATGGACCCCTCCACTTT
.	TRBV7-8	TRBJ1-6	13	.	CASSLDWGSPLHF	TGTGCCAGCAGCTTAGACTGGGGTTCACCCCTCCACTTT
once	TRBV29-1	TRBJ2-1	16	.	CSVEEGGGVFYNEQFF	TGCAGCGTTGAGGAAGGAGGGGGCGTCTTCTACAATGAGCAGTTCTTC
few	TRBV29-1	TRBJ1-1	13	.	CSVERQTNTEAFF	TGCAGCGTTGAGAGGCAGACGAACACTGAAGCTTTCTTT
.	TRBV27	TRBJ1-1	12	.	CASLHGGGWAFF	TGTGCCAGCCTACACGGGGGGGGCTGGGCTTTCTTT
once	TRBV4-2	TRBJ2-2	15	.	CASSRAGANTGELFF	TGTGCCAGCAGCCGCGCGGGGGCCAACACCGGGGAGCTGTTTTTT
.	TRBV19	TRBJ1-5	13	.	CAAGRASNQPQHF	TGTGCCGCCGGACGGGCTAGCAATCAGCCCCAGCATTTT
.	TRBV18	TRBJ2-3	13	.	CASSPQGTDTQYF	TGTGCCAGCTCACCACAGGGCACAGATACGCAGTATTTT
.	TRBV9	TRBJ1-2	13	.	CASSARVDYGYTF	TGTGCCAGCAGCGCTCGGGTTGACTATGGCTACACCTTC
.	TRBV20-1	TRBJ2-7	11	.	CSAGSIGEQYF	TGCAGTGCTGGATCTATTGGCGAGCAGTACTTC
few	TRBV18	TRBJ1-5	13	.	CASSPTGNQPQHF	TGTGCCAGCTCACCTACGGGGAATCAGCCCCAGCATTTT
once	TRBV30	TRBJ2-5	14	.	CAWSVRRLGETQYF	TGTGCCTGGAGTGTACGGAGGTTGGGAGAGACCCAGTACTTC
.	TRBV24-1	TRBJ2-1	13	TRBD2	CATSDFRGGEQFF	TGTGCCACCAGTGATTTTCGGGGGGGAGAGCAGTTCTTC
.	TRBV7-9	TRBJ2-3	15	.	CASSSSRTGTDTQYF	TGTGCCAGCAGCTCCTCCCGGACTGGCACAGATACGCAGTATTTT
.	TRBV7-2	TRBJ2-5	14	TRBD2	CASSWTSGGETQYF	TGTGCCAGCAGCTGGACTAGCGGGGGGGAGACCCAGTACTTC
once	TRBV6-5	TRBJ2-7	14	.	CASRSLGAVREQYF	TGTGCCAGCAGGTCCCTGGGGGCTGTAAGGGAGCAGTACTTC
.	TRBV7-6	TRBJ1-6	13	.	CASGLESGLPLHF	TGTGCCAGCGGCTTAGAGTCGGGCCTACCCCTCCACTTT
.	TRBV27	TRBJ2-1	16	TRBD2	CASTPRSAGVLNEQFF	TGTGCCAGCACCCCCAGGTCGGCGGGGGTTCTCAATGAGCAGTTCTTC
.	TRBV30	TRBJ1-6	13	.	CAWKGTSNSPLHF	TGTGCCTGGAAGGGGACATCTAATTCACCCCTCCACTTT
.	TRBV7-9	TRBJ1-6	13	.	CASSLVAAAPLHF	TGTGCCAGCAGCTTAGTAGCCGCAGCACCCCTCCACTTT
.	TRBV5-4	TRBJ1-5	14	TRBD1	CASSSGGINQPQHF	TGTGCCAGCAGCTCAGGGGGGATCAATCAGCCCCAGCATTTT
.	TRBV12-3/TRBV12-4	TRBJ1-5	16	.	CASSPLGLASNQPQHF	TGTGCCAGCAGTCCTCTGGGACTGGCGAGCAATCAGCCCCAGCATTTT
once	TRBV11-2	TRBJ2-7	14	TRBD1	CASSRSDRVLEQYF	TGTGCCAGCAGCAGATCGGACAGGGTCCTAGAGCAGTACTTC
.	TRBV3-1	TRBJ2-7	15	TRBD1	CASSQDLRLGQGQYF	TGTGCCAGCAGCCAAGATCTGAGGCTCGGACAGGGTCAGTACTTC
.	TRBV20-1	TRBJ2-7	11	.	CSAMRWGEQYF	TGCAGTGCCATGCGGTGGGGCGAGCAGTACTTC
.	TRBV29-1	TRBJ2-2	12	.	CSVYGGGGELFF	TGCAGCGTTTACGGGGGAGGGGGTGAGCTGTTTTTT
.	TRBV29-1	TRBJ1-2	13	.	CSVPLTLPGGYTF	TGCAGCGTTCCTCTTACCTTACCTGGTGGCTACACCTTC
.	TRBV27	TRBJ1-1	14	.	CASSLKMPGTEAFF	TGTGCCAGCAGTTTAAAGATGCCCGGCACTGAAGCTTTCTTT
.	TRBV20-1	TRBJ1-4	14	TRBD1	CSAQTPRGQNKLFF	TGCAGTGCTCAGACCCCACGGGGACAGAATAAACTGTTTTTT
.	TRBV30	TRBJ1-5	14	.	CAWSLGRSGQPQHF	TGTGCCTGGAGTCTAGGGAGGTCGGGTCAGCCCCAGCATTTT
few	TRBV3-1	TRBJ2-5	13	TRBD2	CASSLGLEETQYF	TGTGCCAGCAGCCTCGGACTAGAAGAGACCCAGTACTTC
.	TRBV3-1	TRBJ1-2	15	.	CASSQANRENYGYTF	TGTGCCAGCAGCCAAGCCAACAGGGAGAACTATGGCTACACCTTC
.	TRBV5-1	TRBJ1-2	13	TRBD1	CASSSQGMDGYTF	TGCGCCAGCAGCTCACAGGGGATGGATGGCTACACCTTC
once	TRBV20-1	TRBJ2-3	15	TRBD2	CSAPHVAGEADTQYF	TGCAGTGCCCCTCACGTAGCGGGGGAAGCAGATACGCAGTATTTT
.	TRBV5-4	TRBJ2-5	14	.	CASSPVGSQETQYF	TGTGCCAGCAGCCCCGTGGGTTCCCAAGAGACCCAGTACTTC
.	TRBV7-2	TRBJ2-2	16	TRBD1	CASSEPGQSVTGELFF	TGTGCCAGCAGCGAGCCGGGACAGAGTGTCACCGGGGAGCTGTTTTTT
.	TRBV20-1	TRBJ2-7	13	.	CSARGSQYDEQYF	TGCAGTGCTAGGGGTAGCCAGTACGACGAGCAGTACTTC